This is a list of T cell receptor beta chains from one sample in a study of shared clonotypes between healthy human individuals. Repertoires were generated with immunoSEQ multiplex PCR, while TCRdb's copy carries only in-frame clones and drops some. The sample has over 2 million clones, 85% to 95% seen once. The source material was naive CD4+ T cells sorted from blood. All receptors derive from a man aged 18 to 29 in good health. CDR3s include the opening cysteine and the closing phenylalanine or tryptophan. The D gene is left open where the match is weak. Clone size is not always given. Where it is, it says once, few, many or a class for expanded clones.

v_call	clone_size	j_call	d_call	cdr3_nt	cdr3_aa
TRBV7-9	NA	TRBJ2-5	NA	TGTGCCAGCAGCTTAGCGCGGGATTGGGATTTCAGGGAGACCCAGTACTTC	CASSLARDWDFRETQYF
TRBV6-1	NA	TRBJ2-7	NA	TGTGCCAGCAGTGAAGCCCGTGCTTACGAGCAGTACTTC	CASSEARAYEQYF
TRBV5-1	NA	TRBJ1-2	TRBD1	TGCGCCAGCAGCTTGACAGGGGAGTATGGCTACACCTTC	CASSLTGEYGYTF
TRBV2	NA	TRBJ2-5	TRBD2	TGTGCCAGCACTAGAGGGGGACTAGCAATTACGGAGACCCAGTACTTC	CASTRGGLAITETQYF
TRBV28	NA	TRBJ2-7	NA	TGTGCCAGCAGTTTGGGGCGCCCCAGCGGGGAGCAGTACTTC	CASSLGRPSGEQYF
TRBV28	NA	TRBJ1-3	NA	TGTGCCAGCAGCCCCCTACAGGGCCGCTCTGGAAACACCATATATTTT	CASSPLQGRSGNTIYF
TRBV7-9	NA	TRBJ2-5	TRBD1	TGTGCCAGCAGCTTTGGGGACAGGGACGAGACCCAGTACTTC	CASSFGDRDETQYF
TRBV9	NA	TRBJ2-7	TRBD1	TGTGCCAGCAGCCTAGGGACAGGGGGCTCCTACGAGCAGTACTTC	CASSLGTGGSYEQYF
TRBV6-5	NA	TRBJ1-5	NA	TGTGCCAGCGGACAAGGGGGAGGGGATCAGCCCCAGCATTTT	CASGQGGGDQPQHF
TRBV30	NA	TRBJ2-1	TRBD2	TGTGCCTGGAGTTTCCTCCGTACTAGCGGGGCCTACAATGAGCAGTTCTTC	CAWSFLRTSGAYNEQFF
TRBV4-1	once	TRBJ1-5	NA	TGCGCCAGCAGGGTTCACGGGTCCGAGGGCAATCAGCCCCAGCATTTT	CASRVHGSEGNQPQHF
TRBV27	NA	TRBJ1-2	NA	TGTGCCAGCAGTTCAAAACAGGGACCTAACTATGGCTACACCTTC	CASSSKQGPNYGYTF
TRBV6-5	NA	TRBJ2-7	NA	TGTGCCAGCAGGGGGACACCGGGGTGGTCCGAGCAGTACTTC	CASRGTPGWSEQYF
TRBV10-3	NA	TRBJ2-3	TRBD2	TGTGCCATCAGTGAGTCGAGCGGGGGGTTCACAGATACGCAGTATTTT	CAISESSGGFTDTQYF
TRBV5-4	NA	TRBJ2-5	TRBD1	TGTGCCAGCAGCCAATGGACAGGCCAAGAGACCCAGTACTTC	CASSQWTGQETQYF